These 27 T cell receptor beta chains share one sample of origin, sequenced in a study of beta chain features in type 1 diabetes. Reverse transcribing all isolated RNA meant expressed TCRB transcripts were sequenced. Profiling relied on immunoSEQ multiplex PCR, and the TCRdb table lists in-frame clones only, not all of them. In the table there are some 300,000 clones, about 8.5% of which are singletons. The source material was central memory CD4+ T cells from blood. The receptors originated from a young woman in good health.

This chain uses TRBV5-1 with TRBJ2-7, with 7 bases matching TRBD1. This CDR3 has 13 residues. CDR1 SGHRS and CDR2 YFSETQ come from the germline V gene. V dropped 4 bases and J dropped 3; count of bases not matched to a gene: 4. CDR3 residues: CASSRGQNYEQYV. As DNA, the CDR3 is TGCGCCAGCAGCCGGGGACAGAACTACGAGCAGTACGTC.

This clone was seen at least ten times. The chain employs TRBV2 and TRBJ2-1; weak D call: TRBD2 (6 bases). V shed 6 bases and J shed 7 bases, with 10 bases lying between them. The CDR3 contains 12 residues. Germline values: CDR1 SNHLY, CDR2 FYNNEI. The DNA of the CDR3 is TGTGCCAGCAGAGTGACTAGTAATGAGCAGTTCTTC. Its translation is CASRVTSNEQFF.

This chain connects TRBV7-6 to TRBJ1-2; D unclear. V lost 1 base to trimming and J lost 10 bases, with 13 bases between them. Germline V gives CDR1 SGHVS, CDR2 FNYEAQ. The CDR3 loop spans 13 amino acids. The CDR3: CASSLGGQINYTF. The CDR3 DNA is TGTGCCAGCAGCTTAGGGGGTCAGATCAACTACACCTTC.

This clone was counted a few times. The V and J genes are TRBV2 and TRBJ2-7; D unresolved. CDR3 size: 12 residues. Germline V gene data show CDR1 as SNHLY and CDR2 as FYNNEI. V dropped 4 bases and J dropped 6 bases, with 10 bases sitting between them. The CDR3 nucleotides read TGTGCCAGCAGTGCTGATAGGATCGAGCAGTACGTC. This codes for CASSADRIEQYV.

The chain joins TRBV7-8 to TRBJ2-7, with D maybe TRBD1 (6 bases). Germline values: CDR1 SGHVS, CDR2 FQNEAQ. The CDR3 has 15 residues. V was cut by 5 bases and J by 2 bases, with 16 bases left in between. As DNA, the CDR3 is TGTGCCAGCAGCGCTGTAAGACAGGTAGCCTACGAGCAGTACTTC. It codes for CASSAVRQVAYEQYF.

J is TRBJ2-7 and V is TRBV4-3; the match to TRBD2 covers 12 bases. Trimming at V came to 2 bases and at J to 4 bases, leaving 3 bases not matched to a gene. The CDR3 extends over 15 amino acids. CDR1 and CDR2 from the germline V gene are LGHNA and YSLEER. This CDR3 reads CASSQRTSGTYEQYF. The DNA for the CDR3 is TGCGCCAGCAGCCAAAGGACTAGCGGGACTTACGAGCAGTACTTC.

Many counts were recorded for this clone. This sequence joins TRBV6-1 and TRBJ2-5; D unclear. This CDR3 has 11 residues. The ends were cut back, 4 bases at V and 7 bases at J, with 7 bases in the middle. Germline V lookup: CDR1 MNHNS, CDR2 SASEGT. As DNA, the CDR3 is TGTGCCAGCAGTGTACTGGGGACCCAGTACTTC. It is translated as CASSVLGTQYF.

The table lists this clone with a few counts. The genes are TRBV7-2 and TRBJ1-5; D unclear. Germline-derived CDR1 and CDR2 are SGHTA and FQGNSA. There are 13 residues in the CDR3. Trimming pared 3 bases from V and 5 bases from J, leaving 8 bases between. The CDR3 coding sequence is TGTGCCAGCAGCTTCGATGGAGATCAGCCCCAGCATTTT. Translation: CASSFDGDQPQHF.

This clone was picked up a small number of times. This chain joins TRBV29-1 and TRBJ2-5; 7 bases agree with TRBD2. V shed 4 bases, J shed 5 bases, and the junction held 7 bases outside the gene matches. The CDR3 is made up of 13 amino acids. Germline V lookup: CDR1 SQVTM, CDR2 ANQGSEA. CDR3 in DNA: TGCAGCGTTGGGGGGGGTATGGCGGAGACCCAGTACTTC. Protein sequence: CSVGGGMAETQYF.

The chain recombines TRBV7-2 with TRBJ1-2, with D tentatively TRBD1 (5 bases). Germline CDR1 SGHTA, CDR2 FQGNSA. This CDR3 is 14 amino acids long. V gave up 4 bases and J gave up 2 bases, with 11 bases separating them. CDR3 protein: CASSWGTDNYGYTF. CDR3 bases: TGTGCCAGCAGCTGGGGGACGGACAACTATGGCTACACCTTC.

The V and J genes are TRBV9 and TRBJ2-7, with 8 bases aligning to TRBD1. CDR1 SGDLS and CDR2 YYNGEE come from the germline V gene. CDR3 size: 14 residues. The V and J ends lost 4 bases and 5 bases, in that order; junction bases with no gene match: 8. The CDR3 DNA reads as TGTGCCAGCAGCTCCCGAGTGGGACAGGACGAGCAGTACTTC. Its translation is CASSSRVGQDEQYF. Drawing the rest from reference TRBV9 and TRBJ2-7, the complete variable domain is DSGVTQTPKHLITATGQRVTLRCSPRSGDLSVYWYQQSLDQGLQFLIQYYNGEERAKGNILERFSAQQFPDLHSELNLSSLELGDSALYFCASSSRVGQDEQYFGPGTRLTVT.

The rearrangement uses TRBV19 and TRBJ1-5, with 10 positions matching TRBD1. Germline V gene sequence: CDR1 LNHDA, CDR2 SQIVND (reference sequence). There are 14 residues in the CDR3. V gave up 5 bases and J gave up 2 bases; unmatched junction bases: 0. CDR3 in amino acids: CASSGTGGNQPQHF. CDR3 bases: TGTGCCAGTAGTGGGACAGGGGGCAATCAGCCCCAGCATTTT.

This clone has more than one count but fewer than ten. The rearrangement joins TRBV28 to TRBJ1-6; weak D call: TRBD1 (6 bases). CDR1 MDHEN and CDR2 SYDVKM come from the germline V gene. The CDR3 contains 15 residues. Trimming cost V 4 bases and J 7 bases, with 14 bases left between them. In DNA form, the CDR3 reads TGTGCCAGCAGTTCACTCCAGGGGCAGAATTCACCCCTCCACTTT. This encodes CASSSLQGQNSPLHF. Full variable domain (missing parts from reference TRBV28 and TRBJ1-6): DVKVTQSSRYLVKRTGEKVFLECVQDMDHENMFWYRQDPGLGLRLIYFSYDVKMKEKGDIPEGYSVSREKKERFSLILESASTNQTSMYLCASSSLQGQNSPLHFGNGTRLTVT.

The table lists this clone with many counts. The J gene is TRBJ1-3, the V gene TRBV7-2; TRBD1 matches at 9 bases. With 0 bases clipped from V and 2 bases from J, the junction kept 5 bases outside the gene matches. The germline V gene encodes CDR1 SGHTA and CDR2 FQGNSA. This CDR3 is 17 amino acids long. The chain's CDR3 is CASSLAGTGLTGNTIYF. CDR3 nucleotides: TGTGCCAGCAGCTTAGCCGGGACAGGGTTAACTGGAAACACCATATATTTT.

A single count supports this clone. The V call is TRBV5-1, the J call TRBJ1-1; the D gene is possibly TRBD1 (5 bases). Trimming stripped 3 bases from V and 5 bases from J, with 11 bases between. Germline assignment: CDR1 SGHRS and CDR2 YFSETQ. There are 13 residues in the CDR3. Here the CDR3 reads CASSSQGVTEAFF. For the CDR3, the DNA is TGCGCCAGCAGCTCCCAGGGTGTAACTGAAGCTTTCTTT. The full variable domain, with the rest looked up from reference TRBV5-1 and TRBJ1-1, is KAGVTQTPRYLIKTRGQQVTLSCSPISGHRSVSWYQQTPGQGLQFLFEYFSETQRNKGNFPGRFSGRQFSNSRSEMNVSTLELGDSALYLCASSSQGVTEAFFGQGTRLTVV.

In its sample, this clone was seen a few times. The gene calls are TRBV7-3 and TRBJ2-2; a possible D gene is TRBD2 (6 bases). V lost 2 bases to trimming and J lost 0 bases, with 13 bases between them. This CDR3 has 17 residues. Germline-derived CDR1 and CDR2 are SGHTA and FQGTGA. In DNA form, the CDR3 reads TGTGCCAGCAGCTTAGATGTTGCTAGCGCGAACACCGGGGAGCTGTTTTTT. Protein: CASSLDVASANTGELFF.

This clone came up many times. This chain's CDR3 is CASSPTGGDSNQPQHF. The CDR3, as DNA: TGTGCCAGCAGCCCAACAGGCGGGGATAGCAATCAGCCCCAGCATTTT. The J gene is TRBJ1-5, the V gene TRBV4-2, with D possibly TRBD1 on 5 matching bases. Deletions cut 4 bases from V and 0 bases from J, with 13 bases between. The CDR3 totals 16 residues. Germline CDR1 LGHNA, CDR2 YNFKEQ.

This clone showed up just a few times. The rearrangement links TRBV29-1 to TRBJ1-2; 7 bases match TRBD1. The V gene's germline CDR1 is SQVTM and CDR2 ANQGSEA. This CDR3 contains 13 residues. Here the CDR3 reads CSGTTGSNYGYTF. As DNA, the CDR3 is TGCAGTGGGACGACAGGGTCTAACTATGGCTACACCTTC.

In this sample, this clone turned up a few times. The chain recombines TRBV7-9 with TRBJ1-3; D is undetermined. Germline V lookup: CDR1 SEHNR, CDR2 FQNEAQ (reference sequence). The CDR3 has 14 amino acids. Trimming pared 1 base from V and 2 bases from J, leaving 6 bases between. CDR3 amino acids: CASSLGATGNTIYF. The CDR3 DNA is TGTGCCAGCAGCTTAGGGGCCACTGGAAACACCATATATTTT.

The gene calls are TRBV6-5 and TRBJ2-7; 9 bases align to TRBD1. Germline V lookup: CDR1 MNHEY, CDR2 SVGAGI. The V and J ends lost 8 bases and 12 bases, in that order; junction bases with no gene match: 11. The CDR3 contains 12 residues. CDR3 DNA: TGTGCCAGCCAAGGGACAGGGAGTGATTGGTACTTC. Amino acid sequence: CASQGTGSDWYF.

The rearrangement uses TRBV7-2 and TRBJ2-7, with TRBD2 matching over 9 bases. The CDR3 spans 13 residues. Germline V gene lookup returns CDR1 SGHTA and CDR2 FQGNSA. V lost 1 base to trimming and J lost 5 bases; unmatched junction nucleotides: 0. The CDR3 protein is CASSLERGDEQYV. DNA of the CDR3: TGTGCCAGCAGCTTAGAGCGGGGGGACGAGCAGTACGTC.

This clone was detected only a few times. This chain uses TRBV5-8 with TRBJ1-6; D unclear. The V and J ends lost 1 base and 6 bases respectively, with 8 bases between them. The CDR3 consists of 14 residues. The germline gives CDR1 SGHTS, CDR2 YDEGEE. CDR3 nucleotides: TGTGCCAGCAGCTTGAGGGCAGTTAATTCACCCCTCCACTTT. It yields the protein CASSLRAVNSPLHF.

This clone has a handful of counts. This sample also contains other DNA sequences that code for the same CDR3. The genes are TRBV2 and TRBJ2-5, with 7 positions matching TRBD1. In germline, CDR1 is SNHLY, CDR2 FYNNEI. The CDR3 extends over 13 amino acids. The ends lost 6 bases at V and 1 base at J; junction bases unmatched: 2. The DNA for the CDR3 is TGTGCCAGCAGGAGGGACAGCCAAGAGACCCAGTACTTC. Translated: CASRRDSQETQYF.

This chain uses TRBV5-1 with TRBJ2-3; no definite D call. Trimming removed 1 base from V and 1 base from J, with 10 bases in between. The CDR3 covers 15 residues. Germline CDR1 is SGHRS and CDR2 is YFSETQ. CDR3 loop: CASSLLSVGTDTQYF. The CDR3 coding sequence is TGCGCCAGCAGCTTGTTATCGGTAGGCACAGATACGCAGTATTTT.

In nucleotides, the CDR3 is TGCGCCAGCAGCTTGGCCGGGAACGAGTCACCCCTCCACTTT. Its protein product is CASSLAGNESPLHF. The gene calls are TRBV5-1 and TRBJ1-6, with D uncertain. This CDR3 spans 14 amino acids. V was shortened by 0 bases and J by 10 bases, with 11 bases between the two germline ends. Germline V gene lookup returns CDR1 SGHRS and CDR2 YFSETQ.

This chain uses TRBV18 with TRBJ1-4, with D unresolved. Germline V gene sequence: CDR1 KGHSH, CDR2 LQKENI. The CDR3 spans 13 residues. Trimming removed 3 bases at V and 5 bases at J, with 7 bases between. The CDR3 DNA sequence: TGTGCCAGCTCACCCAACGGAAATGAAAAACTGTTTTTT. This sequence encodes CASSPNGNEKLFF.

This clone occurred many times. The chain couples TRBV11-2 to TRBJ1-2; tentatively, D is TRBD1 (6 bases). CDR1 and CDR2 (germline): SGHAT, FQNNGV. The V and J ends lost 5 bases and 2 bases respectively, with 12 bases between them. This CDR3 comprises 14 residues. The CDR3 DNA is TGTGCCAGCAGCCGGACAGACGACAACTATGGCTACACCTTC. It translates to CASSRTDDNYGYTF.